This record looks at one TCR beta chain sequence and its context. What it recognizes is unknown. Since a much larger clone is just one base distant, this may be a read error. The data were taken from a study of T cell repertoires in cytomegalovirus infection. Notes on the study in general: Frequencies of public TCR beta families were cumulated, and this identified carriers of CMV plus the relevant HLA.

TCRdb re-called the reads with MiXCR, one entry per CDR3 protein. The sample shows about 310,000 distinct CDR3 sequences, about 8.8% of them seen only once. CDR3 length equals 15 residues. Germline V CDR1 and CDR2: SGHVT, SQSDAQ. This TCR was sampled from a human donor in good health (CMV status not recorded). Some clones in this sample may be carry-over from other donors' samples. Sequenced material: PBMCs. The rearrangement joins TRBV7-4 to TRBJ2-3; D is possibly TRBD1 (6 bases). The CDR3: CASSLLVGGTDTKYF. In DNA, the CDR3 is TGTGCCAGCAGCTTATTGGTTGGGGGCACAGATACGAAGTATTTT.